These 32 T cell receptor beta chains share one sample of origin, sequenced in a study of CD8+CD57+ T cells in acquired aplastic anemia. Both TCR beta VDJ combination and CDR3 sequence profiling were carried out. Genomic DNA was the template for this profiling. One entry per CDR3 protein, called by TCRdb with MiXCR from the reads. The sample includes more than 45,000 distinct CDR3 sequences, roughly three fifths of them seen just once. Sequencing was done on patients that had shown CD8+CD57+ cell expansion by flow cytometry. Material: sorted CD4+, CD8+, or CD8+CD57+ T cells (not recorded which) from PBMCs. The receptors derive from a human donor with aplastic anemia.

The rearrangement uses TRBV9 and TRBJ2-7; D ambiguous. CDR3 size: 13 residues. The V end was cut by 0 bases, the J end by 7 bases, with 11 bases between. CDR1 is SGDLS and CDR2 is YYNGEE in the germline V gene. This CDR3 is CASSVVAEGEQYF. Written as DNA, the CDR3 is TGTGCCAGCAGCGTAGTGGCAGAAGGGGAGCAGTACTTC.

This clonotype occurred once. J is TRBJ2-3 and V is TRBV7-2; D is unclear. V was pared by 4 bases and J by 2 bases, with 7 bases between. This CDR3 has 13 amino acids. Per germline, CDR1 SGHTA and CDR2 FQGNSA. The CDR3 protein is CASSSLLTDTQYF. In DNA form, the CDR3 reads TGTGCCAGCAGCTCCCTACTCACAGATACGCAGTATTTT.

The chain has TRBV25-1 and TRBJ2-3, with 12 bases that match TRBD2. The V gene end was trimmed by 0 bases and the J gene end by 5 bases; junction bases not matched to a gene: 12. The length of the CDR3 is 19 residues. CDR1 and CDR2 (germline): MGHDK, SYGVNS. This chain's CDR3 is CASSEYRLAGGPEVDTQYF. The CDR3 DNA follows: TGTGCCAGCAGTGAATATCGGCTAGCGGGGGGGCCTGAGGTAGATACGCAGTATTTT.

This clonotype was recorded many times. CDR3 bases: TGTGCCAGCTCCCCGGGACAGGGAGGGACCGGGGAGCTGTTTTTT. This translates into CASSPGQGGTGELFF. The genes are TRBV6-1 and TRBJ2-2; 9 nucleotides match TRBD1. CDR3 size: 15 residues. After removal of 8 bases from V and 5 bases from J, the junction contained 9 bases not matched to a gene. Germline V CDR1 and CDR2: MNHNS, SASEGT.

J is TRBJ2-7 and V is TRBV20-1; D possibly corresponds to TRBD1 (8 bases). The CDR3 runs 16 residues. In germline, CDR1 is DFQATT, CDR2 SNEGSKA (reference sequence). Trimming removed 5 bases at V and 3 bases at J, with 23 bases between. CDR3 DNA sequence: TGCAGTGCTTTTCGTCAGGGGGCGGGGGAGAGCTACGAGCAGTACTTC. This encodes CSAFRQGAGESYEQYF.

This clonotype was seen only a few times. The chain joins TRBV4-3 to TRBJ2-5; TRBD1 aligns across 8 bases. The end of the DNA fits TRBJ2-7 better, so the J call may be wrong. The CDR3 is 14 residues long. Germline values: CDR1 LGHNA, CDR2 YSLEER. The CDR3 sequence is CASSHGQGPYEQYF. The CDR3 nucleotides are TGCGCCAGCAGCCACGGACAGGGACCCTACGAGCAGTACTTC.

This clonotype was observed once. This rearrangement joins TRBV24-1 to TRBJ2-1; maybe TRBD1 (6 bases). The CDR3 is made up of 14 amino acids. Trimming cost V 5 bases and J 8 bases, with 15 bases left between them. Germline V lookup: CDR1 KGHDR, CDR2 SFDVKD. CDR3 in amino acids: CATSATGFSYEQFF. CDR3 DNA: TGTGCCACCAGTGCTACAGGGTTCTCGTATGAGCAGTTCTTC.

This clonotype was observed a single time. The chain recombines TRBV11-1 with TRBJ2-3, with TRBD2 identical over 8 bases. V trimming: 3 bases; J trimming: 4 bases; junction bases outside the gene matches: 6. Germline CDR1 and CDR2: SGHAT and FQDESV (reference sequence). CDR3 size: 15 residues. As DNA, the CDR3 is TGTGCCAGCAGCTTGAGCGGGGGCGTCCCAGATACGCAGTATTTT. Amino acids: CASSLSGGVPDTQYF.

The chain joins TRBV10-3 to TRBJ2-3, with 9 bases matching TRBD1. Germline CDR1 is ENHRY and CDR2 is SYGVKD. The V segment lost 6 bases and the J segment 0 bases; nucleotides outside the gene matches: 1. The CDR3 length is 14 residues. The CDR3 is CAISDRGSTDTQYF. For the CDR3, the DNA is TGTGCCATCAGCGACAGGGGGAGCACAGATACGCAGTATTTT.

This clonotype was seen repeatedly, ten times or more. The V gene is TRBV7-9, the J gene TRBJ2-1, with D maybe TRBD2 (6 bases). The germline V gene encodes CDR1 SEHNR and CDR2 FQNEAQ (reference sequence). This CDR3 has 17 amino acids. Trimming pared 7 bases from V and 8 bases from J, leaving 27 bases between. Written as DNA, the CDR3 is TGTGCCAGCAACCAATTGGGACCAACGGTAGCGGATGATGAGCAGTTCTTC. Translation gives CASNQLGPTVADDEQFF.

This chain joins TRBV2 and TRBJ2-3; TRBD1 agrees at 7 bases. Germline values: CDR1 SNHLY, CDR2 FYNNEI. The length of the CDR3 is 13 residues. The trim removed 4 bases at V and 9 bases at J, leaving 7 bases unmatched. The CDR3 sequence is CASSGGQGDTQYF. The CDR3 DNA reads as TGTGCCAGCAGTGGGGGGCAGGGGGACACGCAGTATTTT.

There are many counts of this clonotype. The gene calls are TRBV2 and TRBJ2-5; the match to TRBD1 covers 9 bases. Unmatched junction bases numbered 3, after V lost 6 bases and J lost 1 base. The CDR3 is 14 amino acids. The germline CDR1 and CDR2 sequences are SNHLY and FYNNEI. The CDR3: CASRSTGGQETQYF. The CDR3 DNA reads TGTGCCAGCAGGTCGACAGGGGGCCAAGAGACCCAGTACTTC.

This chain links TRBV6-1 with TRBJ1-2, with 8 bases lining up with TRBD1. V was pared by 4 bases and J by 4 bases, with 5 bases of the junction left unmatched. This CDR3 region has 14 residues. Per the germline V gene, CDR1 is MNHNS and CDR2 is SASEGT. CDR3 DNA: TGTGCCAGCAGTGCTACTACAGGGGGCTATGGCTACACCTTC. Encoded protein: CASSATTGGYGYTF.

The chain joins TRBV11-1 to TRBJ2-7; 10 nucleotides agree with TRBD1. The CDR3 extends over 17 amino acids. Germline V gene lookup returns CDR1 SGHAT and CDR2 FQDESV (reference sequence). V shed 5 bases and J 5 bases; nucleotides not matched to a gene: 15. CDR3 nucleotides: TGTGCCAGCAGCCCGTTACCGGGACAGGGGTACAAGGACGAGCAGTACGTC. Its protein is CASSPLPGQGYKDEQYV.

This clonotype has more than one count but fewer than ten. V is TRBV6-1 and J is TRBJ1-5; tentatively, D is TRBD1 (6 bases). The germline V gene has CDR1 MNHNS and CDR2 SASEGT. The CDR3 covers 14 residues. The germline V and J ends were trimmed by 7 bases and 3 bases, with 13 bases remaining between them. CDR3 DNA sequence: TGTGCCAGCAACCAGGGGCCTCTCAATCAGCCCCAGCATTTT. This encodes CASNQGPLNQPQHF.

The chain carries TRBV3-1 and TRBJ2-7, with TRBD2 as a possible D gene (6 bases). CDR3 length equals 14 residues. V lost 0 bases and J 3 bases, leaving 9 bases between the germline ends. CDR1 and CDR2 (germline): LGHDT, YNNKEL (reference sequence). DNA of the CDR3: TGTGCCAGCAGCCAAGATGGCGGGGACTACGAGCAGTACGTC. It codes for CASSQDGGDYEQYV.

This clonotype was found a few times. The rearrangement uses TRBV4-3 and TRBJ1-1; perhaps TRBD1 as D (6 bases). V lost 4 bases, J lost 5 bases, and 20 bases lay in between. This CDR3 is built from 16 residues. Looked up from germline, CDR1 is LGHNA and CDR2 is YSLEER. The CDR3: CASSRGGVNLVTEAFF. CDR3 sequence (DNA): TGCGCCAGCAGCCGAGGGGGGGTAAATCTGGTAACTGAAGCTTTCTTT.

The chain recombines TRBV19 with TRBJ1-5; tentative D call: TRBD1 (5 bases). Between the trimmed V and J ends, which lost 5 bases and 7 bases, there was a span of 21 bases. The CDR3 is 16 residues long. CDR1 is LNHDA and CDR2 is SQIVND in the germline V gene (reference sequence). CDR3 nucleotides: TGTGCCAGTAGTGCGCAGGGAGGGGAGATAAGGCAGCCCCAGCATTTT. It codes for CASSAQGGEIRQPQHF.

In this sample, this clonotype turned up a few times. V and J are TRBV15 and TRBJ2-7; TRBD2 matches at 8 bases. The CDR3 is made up of 16 amino acids. Germline assignment: CDR1 LNHNV and CDR2 YYDKDF (reference sequence). V was pared by 0 bases and J by 0 bases, with 4 bases of the junction left unmatched. The CDR3 sequence is CATSRDLRGDSYEQYF. DNA of the CDR3: TGTGCCACCAGCAGAGATTTGCGGGGGGACTCCTACGAGCAGTACTTC.

In this sample, this clonotype turned up many times. The chain carries TRBV12-3 or TRBV12-4 and TRBJ2-7, with 11 bases fitting TRBD1. The CDR3 loop spans 14 amino acids. The ends lost 7 bases at V and 6 bases at J; junction bases unmatched: 8. The CDR3 DNA follows: TGTGCCAGCACCTTGGGGACAGGGGGGAGCGAGCAGTACTTC. It yields the protein CASTLGTGGSEQYF.

The table lists this clonotype with many counts. The genes are TRBV4-3 and TRBJ2-1, with D possibly being TRBD1 (5 bases). CDR1 and CDR2 (germline): LGHNA, YSLEER. V was clipped by 0 bases and J by 7 bases, with 13 bases between them. This CDR3 comprises 15 residues. DNA of the CDR3: TGCGCCAGCAGCCAAGAAGTTAGGGGCACGAATGAGCAGTTCTTC. This translates into CASSQEVRGTNEQFF.

The rearrangement uses TRBV20-1 and TRBJ1-5, with D tentatively TRBD1 (6 bases). Trimming left V 6 bases short and J 6 bases short, with 12 bases between. This CDR3 has 12 amino acids. Germline lookup yields CDR1 DFQATT and CDR2 SNEGSKA (reference sequence). The CDR3 DNA follows: TGCAGTGCCGCCCCACAGGGTCAGCCCCAGCATTTT. Translation gives CSAAPQGQPQHF.

Details on this clonotype: A much larger clonotype is one base distant, so this may be a read error. The chain carries TRBV13 and TRBJ2-1; 11 nucleotides align to TRBD2. V was clipped by 4 bases and J by 7 bases; unmatched bases: 12. CDR1 is PRHDT and CDR2 is FYEKMQ in the germline V gene (reference sequence). This CDR3 has 17 amino acids. Here the CDR3 DNA reads TGTGCCAGCAGCTCTCTAGCGGGGGGACAAGCGGTGAATGAGCAGTTCTTC. Its translation is CASSSLAGGQAVNEQFF. Full variable domain (remainder filled in from reference TRBV13 and TRBJ2-1): AAGVIQSPRHLIKEKRETATLKCYPIPRHDTVYWYQQGPGQDPQFLISFYEKMQSDKGSIPDRFSAQQFSDYHSELNMSSLELGDSALYFCASSSLAGGQAVNEQFFGPGTRLTVL.

The table lists this clonotype with a few counts. The chain joins TRBV30 to TRBJ2-3; TRBD2 matches 9 bases. This CDR3 has 15 amino acids. CDR1 is GTSNPN, CDR2 SVGIG, per germline (reference sequence). Trimming removed 3 bases from V and 1 base from J; junction bases left unmatched: 5. In DNA, the CDR3 is TGTGCCTGGAGCCGGCGGACTAGCGGCACAGATACGCAGTATTTT. It specifies CAWSRRTSGTDTQYF.

This clonotype was seen more than once but under ten times. The DNA for the CDR3 is TGTGCCAGCAGCTTAGACTTGAACACTGAAGCTTTCTTT. This gives the protein CASSLDLNTEAFF. The J gene is TRBJ1-1, the V gene TRBV19; no reliable D call. Germline V gene lookup returns CDR1 LNHDA and CDR2 SQIVND (reference sequence). The CDR3 loop spans 13 amino acids. V dropped 9 bases and J dropped 0 bases, with 11 bases sitting between them.

The rearrangement joins TRBV19 to TRBJ2-7; 7 bases line up with TRBD2. Germline V gene data show CDR1 as LNHDA and CDR2 as SQIVND (reference sequence). V trimming: 6 bases; J trimming: 4 bases; junction bases outside the gene matches: 9. This CDR3 contains 14 residues. The CDR3 region has the DNA TGTGCCAGTAGCCTCCGGGGAGGGTCGTACGAGCAGTACTTC. Translating it yields CASSLRGGSYEQYF.

The chain carries TRBV9 and TRBJ2-5; D tentatively reads TRBD1 or TRBD2 (6 bases each). Germline CDR1 is SGDLS and CDR2 is YYNGEE. V lost 0 bases and J lost 5, with 11 bases in between. This CDR3 comprises 14 residues. The CDR3 sequence: CASSVGGALETQYF. For the CDR3, the DNA is TGTGCCAGCAGCGTAGGGGGGGCCTTGGAGACCCAGTACTTC.

J is TRBJ2-5 and V is TRBV7-9; D gene unclear. Near its end, the DNA agrees better with TRBJ2-7, so the J call may be wrong. CDR3 length equals 12 residues. Germline values: CDR1 SEHNR, CDR2 FQNEAQ (reference sequence). CDR3 in amino acids: CASSSTLYEQYF. The CDR3 DNA reads TGTGCCAGCAGCTCGACTCTTTACGAGCAGTACTTC.

This clonotype was counted many times. The V and J genes are TRBV28 and TRBJ1-2, with 8 bases matching TRBD1. The CDR3 runs 16 residues. Trimming took 3 bases from V and 3 from J; bases not matched to a gene: 9. CDR1 is MDHEN, CDR2 SYDVKM, per germline. CDR3 region: CASSFFGETGDYGYTF. In nucleotides, the CDR3 is TGTGCCAGCAGTTTCTTTGGCGAGACAGGGGACTATGGCTACACCTTC.

As to this clonotype: The junction departs from the called germline gene at one end, perhaps through a read error. The genes are TRBV29-1 and TRBJ1-1; D is unresolved. The CDR3 extends over 12 amino acids. Germline assignment: CDR1 SQVTM and CDR2 ANQGSEA. In nucleotides, the CDR3 is TGCAGCGTTGAAGTATTCGGGAATGAAGCCTTCTTT. This sequence encodes CSVEVFGNEAFF.

This CDR3 is CASGGRNNEQFF. CDR3 coding DNA: TGCGCCAGCGGGGGGCGCAACAATGAGCAGTTCTTC. V gene TRBV10-2 combines with J gene TRBJ2-1; either TRBD1 or TRBD2 may supply D (6 bases each). The germline V and J ends were trimmed by 8 bases and 5 bases, with 10 bases remaining between them. CDR1 and CDR2 from the germline V gene are WSHSY and SAAADI. The CDR3 consists of 12 residues.

This clonotype was observed a single time. V gene TRBV24-1 combines with J gene TRBJ2-2; D uncertain. V lost 5 bases and J lost 6, with 12 bases in between. The CDR3 totals 14 residues. Germline V gene lookup returns CDR1 KGHDR and CDR2 SFDVKD. CDR3 coding DNA: TGTGCCACCAGTGCCTTGGGCGTGTCCGGGGAGCTGTTTTTT. Its translation is CATSALGVSGELFF.